The entry that follows covers one TCR beta chain sequence. Its antigen remains unidentified. A few pembrolizumab responders had their TCRs sequenced. Sequencing was performed with immunoSEQ multiplex PCR; in TCRdb, only in-frame clones are kept and a portion is missing. The data show under 50,000 clones, with roughly 77% seen just once and approximately 22% held by the top ten. The sample belongs to a study of PD-1 blockade in mismatch repair-deficient tumors. Whole-study findings and limits: After pembrolizumab, tumor-resident clones rose rapidly, then generally contracted before radiologic responses.

Trimming took 7 bases from V and 2 from J, leaving 10 bases between them. The CDR3 has 13 amino acids. Germline-derived CDR1 and CDR2 are LNHNV and YYDKDF (reference sequence). The sequence was obtained from an adult with mismatch repair-deficient cancer. The J gene is TRBJ2-3, the V gene TRBV15; either TRBD1 or TRBD2 may supply D (5 bases each). Sequencing was performed on peripheral blood, taken 4 weeks after starting pembrolizumab. CDR3 region: CATNGGLTDTQYF. CDR3 DNA: TGTGCCACCAATGGGGGTCTCACAGATACGCAGTATTTT.